This T cell receptor (beta chain) was obtained from a study of T cell responses to AZD1222 COVID-19 vaccine. The study, taken as a whole, reports: Within unmutated variant regions lay the reported targets of nearly half of spike-specific TCRs. Baseline testing showed seropositivity in only 6 or 7 AZD1222 recipients.

Second doses at about 4 or about 12 weeks were pooled. Turning to this clone: Its antigen is not identified.

CDR3 length: 14 amino acids. Germline assignment: CDR1 LNHNV and CDR2 YYDKDF (reference sequence). With 5 bases removed from V and 6 bases from J, the gap between germline ends came to 13 bases. Using immunoSEQ multiplex PCR, the repertoire was profiled, and TCRdb retains in-frame clones only, with some absent. The sample includes about 140,000 clones, approximately 90% seen only once; the top ten take 2.5% to 3.5%. This chain links TRBV15 with TRBJ1-4, with D possibly matching TRBD1 (5 bases). The sequencing used peripheral blood, collected 28 days after the second AZD1222 dose. The origin of this receptor is an adult who received the AZD1222 COVID-19 vaccine. DNA of the CDR3: TGTGCCACCAGCCCCGGGACGCGCTATGAAAAACTGTTTTTT. Amino acids: CATSPGTRYEKLFF. The whole variable domain, remainder taken from reference TRBV15 and TRBJ1-4, is DAMVIQNPRYQVTQFGKPVTLSCSQTLNHNVMYWYQQKSSQAPKLLFHYYDKDFNNEADTPDNFQSRRPNTSFCFLDIRSPGLGDTAMYLCATSPGTRYEKLFFGSGTQLSVL.